The 2 T cell receptor beta chains below were found in one sample sequenced in a study of OX40 agonist ivuxolimab in advanced cancers. The protocol was immunoSEQ multiplex PCR, while the TCRdb copy is restricted to in-frame clones and leaves out a portion. The sample lists around 65,000 clones, around 89% occurring once. This sample comprised CD4+ or CD8+ T cells sorted from blood, obtained in a trial of the OX40 agonist ivuxolimab. The receptors stem from an adult with an advanced solid tumor such as melanoma, head and neck, liver or kidney cancer.

This sequence joins TRBV27 and TRBJ2-7, with D unclear. Trimming cost V 1 base and J 4 bases, with 8 bases left between them. Germline V gives CDR1 MNHEY, CDR2 SMNVEV (reference sequence). The CDR3 covers 13 residues. This CDR3 reads CASSLYPPYEQYF. The DNA for the CDR3 is TGTGCCAGCAGTTTATACCCACCTTACGAGCAGTACTTC.

V usage is TRBV28 and J usage is TRBJ2-7; TRBD1 matches at 8 bases. Germline V gene data show CDR1 as MDHEN and CDR2 as SYDVKM. The CDR3 covers 13 residues. The junction had 7 bases not matched to a gene; V was cut back by 9 bases and J by 3 bases. The chain's CDR3 is CASTGTGFYEQYF. DNA for the CDR3: TGTGCCAGTACCGGGACAGGTTTCTACGAGCAGTACTTC.